Here is one T cell receptor (beta chain) with its context. This sample is drawn from a study of blood T cell repertoires in COVID-19. At the level of the study: COVID-19 samples from acute and convalescent phases originated in the United States, Italy and Spain. T cells, B-cell-depleted T cells, or PBMCs provided the cDNA or gDNA that served as material.

V lost 3 bases to trimming and J lost 12 bases, with 12 bases between them. This CDR3 contains 11 residues. CDR1 and CDR2 from the germline V gene are DFQATT and SNEGSKA (reference sequence). In the authors' methods: Estimated nucleated cell counts came from reference gene primer amplification. Profiling relied on immunoSEQ multiplex PCR, and the TCRdb table lists in-frame clones only, not all of them. Clone size and the V and J calls come from that table; the DNA yielded D and trimming. The profile covers 250,000 to 300,000 clones, with roughly 90% appearing a single time and around 10% taken by the ten largest.

This chain links TRBV20-1 with TRBJ2-1; D ambiguous. The material sequenced was peripheral blood. The sequence derives from a woman in her twenties or thirties with COVID-19, enrolled during active disease. CDR3 residues: CSASLSFVQFF. CDR3 nucleotides: TGCAGTGCTAGTCTCTCCTTTGTGCAGTTCTTC.